This T cell receptor (beta chain) emerged from a study of blood T cell repertoires in COVID-19. Across the whole study: PBMCs, B-cell-depleted T cells, or T cells were the source of the cDNA or gDNA that made up the material.

In the authors' methods: Amplified reference gene primers provided the basis for estimating nucleated cell counts. TCRdb keeps only in-frame clones here, not all; method: immunoSEQ multiplex PCR. V, J and clone size are those of that table, while D and trimming were read from the DNA. The table shows under 200,000 clones, with less than 90% occurring only once. This CDR3 has 14 residues. The germline V gene has CDR1 KGHDR and CDR2 SFDVKD. The J segment lost 6 bases and the V segment lost 5 bases, leaving 6 bases of the junction unmatched. Clinical history as reported by participants underpinned cohort assignment.

The chain has TRBV24-1 and TRBJ1-1; 9 nucleotides line up with TRBD1. The sequence derives from a woman between 45 and 60 years old who had recovered from COVID-19. Sequencing was carried out using PBMCs or T cells enriched from blood (not recorded which). CDR3 amino acids: CATSATGGTAEAFF. CDR3 bases: TGTGCCACCAGTGCCACAGGGGGCACTGCTGAAGCTTTCTTT.